The 29 T cell receptor beta chains below all came from one sample that was sequenced in a study of cytomegalovirus exposure and HLA in healthy donors. Profiling relied on immunoSEQ multiplex PCR, and the TCRdb table lists in-frame clones only, not all of them. The sample has 250,000 to 400,000 clones; about 85% are singletons. The material sequenced was PBMCs. These receptors were taken from a woman aged 30 to 39 in good health and CMV-seropositive.

J is TRBJ2-1 and V is TRBV5-6; TRBD2 matches at 8 bases. The CDR3 covers 16 residues. Trimming took 4 bases from V and 0 from J; bases not matched to a gene: 6. Germline V gives CDR1 SGHDT, CDR2 YYEEEE. CDR3 amino acids: CASSGRLASSYNEQFF. Here the CDR3 DNA reads TGTGCCAGCAGCGGCCGACTAGCGAGCTCCTACAATGAGCAGTTCTTC.

V usage is TRBV10-3 and J usage is TRBJ1-5; D gene ambiguous. The CDR3 totals 15 residues. V was cut by 2 bases and J by 4 bases, with 12 bases left in between. Germline V gives CDR1 ENHRY, CDR2 SYGVKD. CDR3 sequence (DNA): TGTGCCATCAGTGAGCTGGAAGGGTTAAATCAGCCCCAGCATTTT. This codes for CAISELEGLNQPQHF.

The rearrangement joins TRBV27 to TRBJ2-1, with 9 bases that match TRBD2. This CDR3 spans 14 amino acids. V lost 7 bases and J lost 6; bases outside the gene matches: 7. CDR1 is MNHEY and CDR2 is SMNVEV in the germline V gene (reference sequence). For the CDR3, the DNA is TGTGCCAGCAACCCAGCGGGAGGCGGCAATGAGCAGTTCTTC. As protein: CASNPAGGGNEQFF.

J is TRBJ2-2 and V is TRBV30; 7 bases match TRBD1. The CDR3 runs to 14 residues. Losses at the gene ends were 1 base for V and 4 bases for J; bases not matched to a gene: 3. Germline V gene sequence: CDR1 GTSNPN, CDR2 SVGIG (reference sequence). CDR3 sequence: CAWSGGGRTGELFF. CDR3 coding DNA: TGTGCCTGGAGTGGAGGGGGCCGCACCGGGGAGCTGTTTTTT.

CDR3 region: CAIASAALNTEAFF. CDR3 bases: TGTGCCATCGCGTCGGCAGCGTTGAACACTGAAGCTTTCTTT. The V gene is TRBV10-3, the J gene TRBJ1-1, with D hard to call. V was shortened by 8 bases and J by 0 bases, with 13 bases between the two germline ends. CDR1 is ENHRY, CDR2 SYGVKD, per germline. The CDR3 is 14 residues long.

This rearrangement joins TRBV5-1 to TRBJ2-5; the match to TRBD2 covers 9 bases. This CDR3 contains 16 residues. V trimming: 0 bases; J trimming: 0 bases; junction bases outside the gene matches: 3. Germline CDR1 SGHRS, CDR2 YFSETQ. The CDR3 bases are TGCGCCAGCAGCTTGGATACTAGCGGGTACCAAGAGACCCAGTACTTC. As protein: CASSLDTSGYQETQYF.

This chain joins TRBV29-1 and TRBJ2-7; perhaps TRBD2 as D (6 bases). The CDR3 length is 13 residues. Germline CDR1 and CDR2: SQVTM and ANQGSEA. V shed 4 bases and J shed 3 bases, with 13 bases lying between them. As DNA, the CDR3 is TGCAGCGTTGCGGGGACTCCCAACTACGAGCAGTACTTC. It encodes CSVAGTPNYEQYF.

This chain uses TRBV5-6 with TRBJ1-2, with no clear D. This CDR3 is 16 amino acids long. With 4 bases removed from V and 1 base from J, the gap between germline ends came to 17 bases. The germline V gene has CDR1 SGHDT and CDR2 YYEEEE. The CDR3 sequence is CASSARQHYFNYGYTF. The DNA of the CDR3 is TGTGCCAGCAGCGCCCGACAACACTATTTTAACTATGGCTACACCTTC.

The gene calls are TRBV2 and TRBJ1-4; 7 bases fit TRBD1. This CDR3 region has 15 residues. Germline trimming cut 2 bases from V and 7 bases from J; bases unmatched to any gene: 7. Germline lookup yields CDR1 SNHLY and CDR2 FYNNEI. The CDR3 sequence: CASSERGGKGEKLFF. CDR3 nucleotides: TGTGCCAGCAGTGAAAGAGGGGGCAAGGGTGAAAAACTGTTTTTT.

The V and J genes are TRBV27 and TRBJ1-5; no definite D call. Deletions cut 6 bases from V and 1 base from J, with 10 bases between. The germline V gene has CDR1 MNHEY and CDR2 SMNVEV (reference sequence). This CDR3 comprises 14 residues. This CDR3 reads CASSFLPSNQPQHF. As DNA, the CDR3 is TGTGCCAGCAGCTTTCTCCCAAGCAATCAGCCCCAGCATTTT.

J is TRBJ2-2 and V is TRBV30; D is undetermined. CDR3 length: 16 amino acids. Between the trimmed V and J ends, which lost 4 bases and 2 bases, there was a span of 17 bases. In germline, CDR1 is GTSNPN, CDR2 SVGIG (reference sequence). DNA for the CDR3: TGTGCCTGGACCCTCAACGGGCCCGGTAACACCGGGGAGCTGTTTTTT. It translates to CAWTLNGPGNTGELFF. Full variable domain (missing parts from reference TRBV30 and TRBJ2-2): SQTIHQWPATLVQPVGSPLSLECTVEGTSNPNLYWYRQAAGRGLQLLFYSVGIGQISSEVPQNLSASRPQDRQFILSSKKLLLSDSGFYLCAWTLNGPGNTGELFFGEGSRLTVL.

This sequence joins TRBV7-8 and TRBJ1-1; 11 positions match TRBD1. The CDR3 runs 16 residues. The V and J ends lost 5 bases and 6 bases, in that order; junction bases with no gene match: 11. Germline V CDR1 and CDR2: SGHVS, FQNEAQ. For the CDR3, the DNA is TGTGCCAGCAGCCACCAGGCGGGACAGGGGGAGGCTGAAGCTTTCTTT. Its translation is CASSHQAGQGEAEAFF. Full variable domain (remainder filled in from reference TRBV7-8 and TRBJ1-1): GAGVSQSPRYKVAKRGQDVALRCDPISGHVSLFWYQQALGQGPEFLTYFQNEAQLDKSGLPSDRFFAERPEGSVSTLKIQRTQQEDSAVYLCASSHQAGQGEAEAFFGQGTRLTVV.

The chain links TRBV11-1 to TRBJ2-2; no definite D call. CDR3 length: 12 residues. With 0 bases removed from V and 6 bases from J, the gap between germline ends came to 2 bases. Germline V CDR1 and CDR2: SGHAT, FQDESV (reference sequence). CDR3: CASSLAAGELFF. DNA for the CDR3: TGTGCCAGCAGCTTAGCCGCCGGGGAGCTGTTTTTT. Looking up the rest from reference TRBV11-1 and TRBJ2-2 gives the full variable domain: EAEVAQSPRYKITEKSQAVAFWCDPISGHATLYWYRQILGQGPELLVQFQDESVVDDSQLPKDRFSAERLKGVDSTLKIQPAELGDSAMYLCASSLAAGELFFGEGSRLTVL.

This clone was seen just once. The chain recombines TRBV19 with TRBJ2-7; TRBD1 aligns across 8 bases. V lost 5 bases to trimming and J lost 2 bases; unmatched junction nucleotides: 5. Germline values: CDR1 LNHDA, CDR2 SQIVND (reference sequence). The CDR3 length is 14 residues. CDR3 residues: CASSAGGGTYEQYF. The CDR3 nucleotides are TGTGCCAGTAGTGCAGGGGGCGGTACCTACGAGCAGTACTTC.

This sequence joins TRBV30 and TRBJ2-7, with TRBD2 matching over 8 bases. Germline CDR1 is GTSNPN and CDR2 is SVGIG (reference sequence). Germline trimming cut 1 base from V and 5 bases from J; bases unmatched to any gene: 7. CDR3 length equals 14 residues. CDR3 residues: CAWSGGSGSDEQYF. DNA of the CDR3: TGTGCCTGGAGTGGAGGGAGCGGGAGTGACGAGCAGTACTTC.

CDR3 protein: CASSARFGGEQYF. In DNA form, the CDR3 reads TGTGCCAGCAGTGCCCGCTTTGGAGGCGAGCAGTACTTC. The chain uses TRBV6-6 and TRBJ2-7; D might be TRBD2 (5 bases). The CDR3 extends over 13 amino acids. The germline CDR1 and CDR2 sequences are MNHNY and SVGAGI (reference sequence). The germline V and J ends were trimmed by 5 bases and 6 bases, with 14 bases remaining between them.

The rearrangement joins TRBV6-1 to TRBJ1-2; D is undetermined. V lost 2 bases and J lost 5, with 12 bases in between. The germline V gene encodes CDR1 MNHNS and CDR2 SASEGT. The CDR3 sequence is 14 residues long. Here the CDR3 DNA reads TGTGCCAGCAGTGAAACCGGGTCGTATTATGGCTACACCTTC. It codes for CASSETGSYYGYTF.

J is TRBJ1-1 and V is TRBV6-5; D is possibly TRBD1 (5 bases). CDR1 and CDR2 from the germline V gene are MNHEY and SVGAGI. The CDR3 loop spans 14 amino acids. With 7 bases removed from V and 0 bases from J, the gap between germline ends came to 12 bases. CDR3 in amino acids: CASNRLGVNTEAFF. Written as DNA, the CDR3 is TGTGCCAGCAACCGGTTGGGGGTGAACACTGAAGCTTTCTTT.

The chain employs TRBV5-1 and TRBJ2-2; 9 bases align to TRBD1. The ends lost 7 bases at V and 4 bases at J; junction bases unmatched: 14. Germline lookup yields CDR1 SGHRS and CDR2 YFSETQ. CDR3 length equals 17 residues. CDR3 nucleotides: TGCGCCAGCGGGGGACAGGGCTCCTTTGAACTCACCGGGGAGCTGTTTTTT. Translated, it gives CASGGQGSFELTGELFF.

The gene calls are TRBV27 and TRBJ2-6; 7 bases match TRBD2. Germline V gene data show CDR1 as MNHEY and CDR2 as SMNVEV (reference sequence). The CDR3 covers 18 residues. V dropped 3 bases and J dropped 0; count of bases not matched to a gene: 8. CDR3 bases: TGTGCCAGCAGTTTCTTGTCGGGGGGAATCTCTGGGGCCAACGTCCTGACTTTC. Translating it yields CASSFLSGGISGANVLTF.

The chain uses TRBV9 and TRBJ2-7; D is undetermined. Trimming stripped 4 bases from V and 9 bases from J, with 23 bases between. CDR3 length: 15 residues. Germline V gene sequence: CDR1 SGDLS, CDR2 YYNGEE. The CDR3: CASSSDSGAGRVQYF. DNA for the CDR3: TGTGCCAGCAGCTCAGACTCAGGCGCTGGGCGCGTGCAGTACTTC.

The chain has TRBV9 and TRBJ2-1; 13 positions agree with TRBD2. Germline V gives CDR1 SGDLS, CDR2 YYNGEE. This CDR3 spans 14 amino acids. Trimming cost V 2 bases and J 7 bases; bases outside gene matches: 0. CDR3 in amino acids: CASSVTSGRNEQFF. In nucleotides, the CDR3 is TGTGCCAGCAGCGTGACTAGCGGGAGGAATGAGCAGTTCTTC.

The genes are TRBV2 and TRBJ2-1; 11 bases are shared with TRBD2. Unmatched junction bases numbered 4, after V lost 4 bases and J lost 8 bases. Per germline, CDR1 SNHLY and CDR2 FYNNEI. The CDR3 contains 14 residues. The CDR3 loop is CASSASGRLDEQFF. As DNA, the CDR3 is TGTGCCAGCAGTGCTAGCGGGAGGTTGGATGAGCAGTTCTTC.

The rearrangement links TRBV30 to TRBJ1-1, with unresolved D. Germline values: CDR1 GTSNPN, CDR2 SVGIG (reference sequence). The CDR3 sequence is 13 residues long. V lost 3 bases to trimming and J lost 7 bases, with 15 bases between them. In DNA, the CDR3 is TGTGCCTGGAGAAAAGGGAACCGCCTTGAAGCTTTCTTT. Its translation: CAWRKGNRLEAFF.

CDR3 coding DNA: TGCGCCAGCAGCCCCGCCGGGACAGATTATAATGAGCAGTTCTTC. As protein: CASSPAGTDYNEQFF. The chain is built from TRBV4-3 and TRBJ2-1; 7 positions match TRBD1. Germline V gene sequence: CDR1 LGHNA, CDR2 YSLEER. There are 15 residues in the CDR3. Germline trimming cut 4 bases from V and 7 bases from J; bases unmatched to any gene: 10.

The chain is built from TRBV30 and TRBJ2-7, with D tentatively TRBD2 (6 bases). Trimming left V 7 bases short and J 2 bases short, with 12 bases between. Germline loops: CDR1 GTSNPN, CDR2 SVGIG (reference sequence). The CDR3 is 12 residues long. In DNA, the CDR3 is TGTGCCTCCGGGACTCCCACCTACGAGCAGTACTTC. Its translation is CASGTPTYEQYF.

The CDR3 DNA is TGTGCCAGCAGTAATGGGGCAATTTCCCCGGATAACTATGGCTACACCTTC. Its translation is CASSNGAISPDNYGYTF. J is TRBJ1-2 and V is TRBV28; the D gene is possibly TRBD1 (5 bases). The CDR3 is made up of 17 amino acids. Germline V CDR1 and CDR2: MDHEN, SYDVKM. V lost 5 bases and J lost 1, with 20 bases in between.

This chain uses TRBV16 with TRBJ2-7; D is ambiguous. CDR3 length: 11 amino acids. Germline CDR1 and CDR2: KGHSY and FQNENV. V was trimmed by 0 bases and J by 5 bases, leaving 2 bases between them. The CDR3 nucleotides read TGTGCCAGCAGCCAATCGGACGAGCAGTACTTC. It encodes CASSQSDEQYF.

The chain combines TRBV7-2 with TRBJ1-5; D remains ambiguous. The germline CDR1 and CDR2 sequences are SGHTA and FQGNSA. Deletions cut 5 bases from V and 1 base from J, with 12 bases between. This CDR3 region has 15 residues. The CDR3 bases are TGTGCCAGCAGCAAGGAGGGTTTAAGCAATCAGCCCCAGCATTTT. This translates into CASSKEGLSNQPQHF.